This is a list of T cell receptor beta chains from one sample in a study of radiation and T cells in renal cell carcinoma. TCRdb keeps only in-frame clones here, not all; method: immunoSEQ multiplex PCR. The sample contains 150,000 or so clones, roughly 88% of which appear only once. The sample was blood, taken from a patient whose treatment included radiotherapy and nephrectomy. The receptors shown here come from a woman in her 50s with renal cell carcinoma. CDR3s include the opening cysteine and the closing phenylalanine or tryptophan. A D gene is named only where the DNA matches it firmly. Not all rows give a size; the values are once, few, many and, for expanded clones, a class.

clone_size j_call d_call v_call cdr3_nt cdr3_aa
. TRBJ2-7 . TRBV30 TGTGCCTGGAGTGTGGGGCAGGGAATCAACGAGCAGTACTTC CAWSVGQGINEQYF
. TRBJ2-7 TRBD1 TRBV6-5 TGTGCCAGCAGTTACGGGAGACAGGGGACCTACGAGCAGTACTTC CASSYGRQGTYEQYF
. TRBJ1-2 . TRBV5-5 TGTGCCAGCAGCTTGGACGTACCTTATGGCTACACCTTC CASSLDVPYGYTF
. TRBJ1-2 . TRBV5-1 TGCGCCAGCAGCTTGGATGGTGGCTATGGCTACACCTTC CASSLDGGYGYTF
. TRBJ1-1 . TRBV5-6 TGTGCCAGCAGCCATTGGATTCTGAACACTGAAGCTTTCTTT CASSHWILNTEAFF
. TRBJ2-6 . TRBV6-1 TGTGCCAGCAAACAGGGCTCTGGGGCCAACGTCCTGACTTTC CASKQGSGANVLTF
. TRBJ2-7 TRBD1 TRBV4-1 TGCGCCAGCATTAGACAGGGATCCCACGAGCAGTACTTC CASIRQGSHEQYF
. TRBJ2-7 TRBD1 TRBV6-1 TGTGCCAGCAGGTCCGGGACAGGGAGACGAGAGCAGTACTTC CASRSGTGRREQYF
few TRBJ2-5 . TRBV6-1 TGTGCCACCGAACTACGGTATCAAGAGACCCAGTACTTC CATELRYQETQYF
. TRBJ1-4 . TRBV19 TGTGCCAGTAGTATAGGGGCGGCAGGGTACGGTGAAAAACTGTTTTTT CASSIGAAGYGEKLFF
. TRBJ2-2 TRBD1 TRBV2 TGTGCCAGCAGTAAGGACAGGGCGGGCACCGGGGAGCTGTTTTTT CASSKDRAGTGELFF
. TRBJ1-5 . TRBV5-1 TGCGCCAGCAGCTTAACAGGGTTGAATCAGCCCCAGCATTTT CASSLTGLNQPQHF
. TRBJ1-5 . TRBV2 TGTGCCAGCAGTGATCGGGGAATTAGCAATCAGCCCCAGCATTTT CASSDRGISNQPQHF
. TRBJ1-6 TRBD1 TRBV5-1 TGCGCCAGCAGCTCCGCCGGGACAGGGGTTTCACCCCTCCACTTT CASSSAGTGVSPLHF
. TRBJ1-4 . TRBV21-1 TGTGCCAGCAGCAATCACGACAGGGGGCAAGAAAAACTGTTTTTT CASSNHDRGQEKLFF
. TRBJ1-5 . TRBV18 TGTGCCAGCTCACCAACACAGAATAGCAATCAGCCCCAGCATTTT CASSPTQNSNQPQHF